What follows is one TCR beta chain and its context. Its specificity is unknown. Other DNA sequences of this sample code for an identical CDR3. This entry is derived from a study of graft-versus-host responses after intestinal transplantation. Across the study: Those transplanted obtained multivisceral, liver-intestinal, or isolated intestinal grafts.

Germline loops: CDR1 WSHSY, CDR2 SAAADI. This CDR3 has 10 residues. Trimming shortened V by 8 bases and J by 5 bases, and 6 bases separated the two germline ends. Study findings and constraints: Analysis identified GvH clones in recipient marrow, with some appearing first in ileum or blood.

The protocol was immunoSEQ multiplex PCR, while the TCRdb copy is restricted to in-frame clones and leaves out a portion. The sample lists some 90,000 clones, roughly 92% occurring once. This clonotype was sampled from a human donor who received an intestinal transplant. The source was unstimulated CD4+ T cells sorted from spleen or lymph node cells, collected before intestinal transplant. The chain employs TRBV10-2 and TRBJ2-5; no clear D gene. The CDR3 reads CASSWETQYF. CDR3 coding DNA: TGCGCCAGCTCGTGGGAGACCCAGTACTTC.